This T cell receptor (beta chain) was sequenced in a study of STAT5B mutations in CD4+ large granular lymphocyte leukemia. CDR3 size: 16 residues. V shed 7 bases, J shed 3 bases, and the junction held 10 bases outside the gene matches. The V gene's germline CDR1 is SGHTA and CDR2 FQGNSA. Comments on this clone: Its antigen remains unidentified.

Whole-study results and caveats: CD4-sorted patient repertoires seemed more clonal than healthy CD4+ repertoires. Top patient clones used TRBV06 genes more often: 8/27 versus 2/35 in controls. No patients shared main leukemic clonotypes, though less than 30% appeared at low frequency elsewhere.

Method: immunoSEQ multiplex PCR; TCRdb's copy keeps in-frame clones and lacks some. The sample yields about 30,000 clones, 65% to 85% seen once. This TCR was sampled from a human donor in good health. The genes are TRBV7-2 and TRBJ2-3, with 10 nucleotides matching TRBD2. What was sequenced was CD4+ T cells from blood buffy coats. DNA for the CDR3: TGTGCCAGCAAGCGTCGCAGCGGGGGGGCGACAGATACGCAGTATTTT. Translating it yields CASKRRSGGATDTQYF.